This record covers a single T cell receptor beta chain. The antigen remains unidentified. At one end, the junction sequence differs from germline, possibly due to a read error. The data stem from a study of T cell responses to AZD1222 COVID-19 vaccine. Whole-study results and caveats: Without day 14 samples, only post-peak T cell repertoires were studied. Baseline seropositivity occurred in only 5 or 6 AZD1222 recipients. Elevations in Spike-specific TCR breadth and depth followed administration of two AZD1222 doses. Mostly white British, mostly female donors; authors suggested clonal diversity may be underestimated.

The germline V gene encodes CDR1 LNHDA and CDR2 SQIVND (reference sequence). This CDR3 spans 14 amino acids. The assay was immunoSEQ multiplex PCR, and TCRdb's table has in-frame clones only and misses some. The table lists about 190,000 clones, roughly 90% of them singletons. This receptor was taken from an adult in good health. This sequence joins TRBV19 and TRBJ2-7; D gene unclear. This specimen was peripheral blood, taken on day 0 of AZD1222 vaccination. This chain's CDR3 is CASSMWSSSHEQYF. The CDR3 DNA is TGTGCCAGTAGTATGTGGTCCAGCTCCCACGAGCAGTACTTC.